Sequencing of this TCR beta chain was carried out in a study of T cell responses to AZD1222 COVID-19 vaccine. General study results and limits: The study sampled repertoires only after the peak T cell response. Spike-specific TCR breadth and depth were elevated following two AZD1222 doses.

The method was immunoSEQ multiplex PCR; TCRdb's version includes in-frame clones alone and lacks a portion of them. This table holds some 180,000 clones, 85% to 95% found once. Turning to this clone: The antigen is undetermined.

CDR1 is MNHEY, CDR2 SMNVEV, per germline (reference sequence). The CDR3 loop spans 13 amino acids. The V gene lost 2 bases and the J gene lost 7 bases, with 9 bases spanning the gap. V and J are TRBV27 and TRBJ2-1, with D tentatively TRBD2 (6 bases). This clonotype was obtained from an adult in good health. This sample comprised peripheral blood, obtained on day 0 of AZD1222 vaccination. The CDR3 sequence: CASSLGGSNEQFF. The CDR3 nucleotides are TGTGCCAGCAGTTTAGGAGGGTCGAATGAGCAGTTCTTC.